The 27 T cell receptor beta chains below come from one sample, sequenced in a study of cytotoxic CD8 clonotypes in ibrutinib-treated CLL. Libraries were prepared by immunoSEQ multiplex PCR; TCRdb keeps only in-frame clonotypes and omits some of them. The data show around 60,000 clones, with approximately 62% seen just once and roughly 15% held by the top ten. The sample consisted of PBMCs, taken after 12 months of ibrutinib treatment. The receptors come from a human donor with chronic lymphocytic leukemia.

The V and J genes are TRBV6-5 and TRBJ2-4, with unresolved D. The germline V and J ends were trimmed by 2 bases and 0 bases, with 11 bases remaining between them. Per germline, CDR1 MNHEY and CDR2 SVGAGI. The length of the CDR3 is 16 residues. The CDR3 loop reads CASSYARHLAKNIQYF. In DNA form, the CDR3 reads TGTGCCAGCAGTTACGCCCGACATTTAGCCAAAAACATTCAGTACTTC.

The V call is TRBV6-5, the J call TRBJ2-3; D perhaps matches TRBD2 (5 bases). CDR1 is MNHEY, CDR2 SVGAGI, per germline. This CDR3 region has 14 residues. Between the trimmed V and J ends, which lost 6 bases and 2 bases, there was a span of 12 bases. Here the CDR3 DNA reads TGTGCCAGCAGGGAAGAGGGTCTCACAGATACGCAGTATTTT. Protein product: CASREEGLTDTQYF.

Only a few counts were recorded for this clone. The chain combines TRBV11-2 with TRBJ2-2, with D possibly matching TRBD1 (5 bases). Per germline, CDR1 SGHAT and CDR2 FQNNGV. CDR3 length: 15 amino acids. V was trimmed by 1 base and J by 3 bases, leaving 9 bases between them. CDR3 DNA sequence: TGTGCCAGCAGCTTAGCGCAGGGTTACACCGGGGAGCTGTTTTTT. Translated: CASSLAQGYTGELFF.

This chain uses TRBV27 with TRBJ2-7, with 7 bases matching TRBD1. The trim removed 2 bases at V and 4 bases at J, leaving 5 bases unmatched. Per germline, CDR1 MNHEY and CDR2 SMNVEV (reference sequence). The CDR3 sequence is 14 residues long. In nucleotides, the CDR3 is TGTGCCAGCAGTTTAAGGGGGCAGGGATACGAGCAGTACTTC. Translating gives CASSLRGQGYEQYF.

This rearrangement joins TRBV29-1 to TRBJ1-2, with D perhaps matching TRBD1 (5 bases). The CDR3 has 16 residues. Germline loops: CDR1 SQVTM, CDR2 ANQGSEA. CDR3 in DNA: TGCAGTGGGGGAGACGGGGCTACAAGATACTCCTATGGCTACACCTTC. It specifies CSGGDGATRYSYGYTF.

This clone showed up many times. The genes are TRBV7-2 and TRBJ2-2; perhaps D is TRBD1 or TRBD2 (5 bases each). The CDR3 totals 14 residues. Per germline, CDR1 SGHTA and CDR2 FQGNSA. The ends were cut back, 5 bases at V and 4 bases at J, with 11 bases in the middle. The CDR3 DNA reads TGTGCCAGCAGCCGATACGGGGCCACCGGGGAGCTGTTTTTT. Its translation: CASSRYGATGELFF.

V gene TRBV18 combines with J gene TRBJ2-1; TRBD1 matches at 10 bases. The CDR3 has 13 amino acids. The ends lost 5 bases at V and 7 bases at J; junction bases unmatched: 2. Germline V gene sequence: CDR1 KGHSH, CDR2 LQKENI. CDR3 sequence: CASSGDRGNEQFF. The CDR3 DNA reads TGTGCCAGCTCAGGGGACAGGGGTAATGAGCAGTTCTTC.

The chain employs TRBV6-5 and TRBJ2-2; no clear D. Germline V lookup: CDR1 MNHEY, CDR2 SVGAGI. Between the trimmed V and J ends, which lost 3 bases and 6 bases, there was a span of 8 bases. The CDR3 consists of 13 residues. CDR3 in DNA: TGTGCCAGCAGTTATATCGTCGCCGGGGAGCTGTTTTTT. It encodes CASSYIVAGELFF.

V gene TRBV10-2 combines with J gene TRBJ2-7; D gene uncertain. The CDR3 covers 11 residues. The V and J ends lost 2 bases and 4 bases respectively, with 3 bases between them. Germline V lookup: CDR1 WSHSY, CDR2 SAAADI. The CDR3 DNA is TGCGCCAGCAGTGAGCGTTACGAGCAGTACGTC. As protein: CASSERYEQYV.

V and J are TRBV13 and TRBJ1-1; 7 bases line up with TRBD1. Per germline, CDR1 PRHDT and CDR2 FYEKMQ (reference sequence). This CDR3 contains 15 residues. Unmatched junction bases numbered 6, after V lost 5 bases and J lost 0 bases. The CDR3 here is CASSGPGQLNTEAFF. In DNA form, the CDR3 reads TGTGCCAGCAGCGGTCCGGGACAGCTGAACACTGAAGCTTTCTTT.

The chain combines TRBV4-1 with TRBJ1-1; D uncertain. CDR1 is MGHRA and CDR2 is YSYEKL in the germline V gene. This CDR3 has 14 amino acids. V gave up 8 bases and J gave up 0 bases, with 13 bases separating them. CDR3 coding DNA: TGCGCCAGCCGCGGCCTCCTGTTGAACACTGAAGCTTTCTTT. Its translation: CASRGLLLNTEAFF.

The chain couples TRBV7-2 to TRBJ2-2; 9 bases agree with TRBD2. The CDR3 contains 16 residues. Germline-derived CDR1 and CDR2 are SGHTA and FQGNSA. V was clipped by 5 bases and J by 2 bases; unmatched bases: 6. The CDR3 sequence is CASSKWTSDNTGELFF. CDR3 in DNA: TGTGCCAGCAGCAAATGGACTAGCGACAACACCGGGGAGCTGTTTTTT.

This clone is medium-sized by share. This chain links TRBV9 with TRBJ1-2; D remains ambiguous. V lost 6 bases and J lost 2, with 17 bases in between. The CDR3 extends over 15 amino acids. Per germline, CDR1 SGDLS and CDR2 YYNGEE. CDR3 sequence reads: CASMGGGRRNYGYTF. DNA of the CDR3: TGTGCCAGCATGGGTGGCGGTAGGAGGAACTATGGCTACACCTTC. Together with reference TRBV9 and TRBJ1-2, the CDR3 gives the full variable domain: DSGVTQTPKHLITATGQRVTLRCSPRSGDLSVYWYQQSLDQGLQFLIQYYNGEERAKGNILERFSAQQFPDLHSELNLSSLELGDSALYFCASMGGGRRNYGYTFGSGTRLTVV.

This chain joins TRBV28 and TRBJ2-7; TRBD2 matches 9 bases. Germline CDR1 is MDHEN and CDR2 is SYDVKM. The CDR3 runs 15 residues. The J segment lost 7 bases and the V segment lost 4 bases, leaving 11 bases of the junction unmatched. This chain's CDR3 is CASSSPLAGAGEQYF. CDR3 bases: TGTGCCAGCAGTTCACCCTTAGCGGGAGCGGGAGAGCAGTACTTC. The full variable domain, its missing parts supplied by reference TRBV28 and TRBJ2-7, is DVKVTQSSRYLVKRTGEKVFLECVQDMDHENMFWYRQDPGLGLRLIYFSYDVKMKEKGDIPEGYSVSREKKERFSLILESASTNQTSMYLCASSSPLAGAGEQYFGPGTRLTVT.

V usage is TRBV29-1 and J usage is TRBJ2-6; the D is unclear. Trimming pared 3 bases from V and 1 base from J, leaving 4 bases between. Per germline, CDR1 SQVTM and CDR2 ANQGSEA. The CDR3 is 13 residues long. The CDR3 spells CSVEQSGANVLTF. In nucleotides, the CDR3 is TGCAGCGTTGAGCAGTCTGGGGCCAACGTCCTGACTTTC.

Here the CDR3 DNA reads TGTGCCAGTAGTTATACGGGACTAGCGTTCTACAATGAGCAGTTCTTC. Translating it yields CASSYTGLAFYNEQFF. V and J are TRBV19 and TRBJ2-1, with 10 bases aligning to TRBD2. Germline loops: CDR1 LNHDA, CDR2 SQIVND (reference sequence). Unmatched junction bases numbered 7, after V lost 5 bases and J lost 3 bases. CDR3 length: 16 residues.

The chain combines TRBV27 with TRBJ2-5; 8 positions agree with TRBD2. The CDR3 length is 17 residues. Trimming took 2 bases from V and 2 from J; bases not matched to a gene: 10. CDR1 is MNHEY, CDR2 SMNVEV, per germline (reference sequence). The CDR3 nucleotides read TGTGCCAGCAGTTTAACCCCTCCCGGGGGGGTGCAAGAGACCCAGTACTTC. It codes for CASSLTPPGGVQETQYF.

The chain links TRBV7-2 to TRBJ2-1; TRBD2 matches at 12 bases. With 3 bases clipped from V and 9 bases from J, the junction kept 3 bases outside the gene matches. Germline CDR1 reads SGHTA; CDR2 reads FQGNSA. The CDR3 has 14 amino acids. CDR3 residues: CASSLTSGSGEQFF. The CDR3 DNA sequence: TGTGCCAGCAGCTTGACTAGCGGGAGTGGTGAGCAGTTCTTC.

This chain uses TRBV6-6 with TRBJ1-2, with D possibly matching TRBD1 (5 bases). V was trimmed by 5 bases and J by 8 bases, leaving 12 bases between them. The germline gives CDR1 MNHNY, CDR2 SVGAGI (reference sequence). There are 12 residues in the CDR3. The CDR3 is CASSPGSAGYTF. DNA of the CDR3: TGTGCCAGCAGTCCAGGGTCGGCGGGCTACACCTTC.

The rearrangement links TRBV6-5 to TRBJ2-2, with 9 bases matching TRBD1. The trim removed 11 bases at V and 3 bases at J, leaving 10 bases unmatched. CDR3 length: 15 amino acids. Germline CDR1 and CDR2: MNHEY and SVGAGI. The CDR3 sequence is CAGGTGQGDTGELFF. The CDR3 bases are TGTGCCGGGGGGACGGGACAGGGAGACACCGGGGAGCTGTTTTTT.

The chain couples TRBV5-1 to TRBJ2-6; TRBD2 matches at 10 bases. This CDR3 is built from 16 residues. Unmatched junction bases numbered 3, after V lost 6 bases and J lost 0 bases. Per the germline V gene, CDR1 is SGHRS and CDR2 is YFSETQ. The CDR3 here is CASTGLAVSGANVLTF. CDR3 in DNA: TGCGCCAGCACAGGACTAGCGGTCTCTGGGGCCAACGTCCTGACTTTC.

The J gene is TRBJ2-2, the V gene TRBV5-1, with D perhaps TRBD1 (6 bases). CDR1 and CDR2 from the germline V gene are SGHRS and YFSETQ. The CDR3 has 14 amino acids. V was pared by 5 bases and J by 6 bases, with 14 bases between. The CDR3 sequence is CASRPGVAAGELFF. As DNA, the CDR3 is TGCGCCAGCAGGCCAGGGGTCGCGGCCGGGGAGCTGTTTTTT. Together with reference TRBV5-1 and TRBJ2-2, the CDR3 gives the full variable domain: KAGVTQTPRYLIKTRGQQVTLSCSPISGHRSVSWYQQTPGQGLQFLFEYFSETQRNKGNFPGRFSGRQFSNSRSEMNVSTLELGDSALYLCASRPGVAAGELFFGEGSRLTVL.

The chain uses TRBV20-1 and TRBJ2-1, with no clear D. The CDR3 sequence is 11 residues long. CDR1 and CDR2 (germline): DFQATT, SNEGSKA (reference sequence). Trimming took off 1 base at V and 4 bases at J, with 2 bases between the two ends. CDR3 protein: CSARAYNEQFF. CDR3 DNA: TGCAGTGCTAGAGCTTACAATGAGCAGTTCTTC.

V gene TRBV7-6 combines with J gene TRBJ2-1; TRBD2 aligns across 16 bases. Per germline, CDR1 SGHVS and CDR2 FNYEAQ. The CDR3 is made up of 20 amino acids. V shed 3 bases, J shed 4 bases, and the junction held 12 bases outside the gene matches. The CDR3 protein is CASSFAVGLAGGWGYNEQFF. CDR3 nucleotides: TGTGCCAGCAGCTTCGCGGTGGGACTAGCGGGAGGGTGGGGTTACAATGAGCAGTTCTTC.

The chain has TRBV6-5 and TRBJ1-2; D call uncertain. Germline V lookup: CDR1 MNHEY, CDR2 SVGAGI. The CDR3 contains 14 residues. V shed 0 bases and J shed 4 bases, with 9 bases lying between them. CDR3 residues: CASSYSVVTYGYTF. CDR3 nucleotides: TGTGCCAGCAGTTACTCGGTTGTTACCTATGGCTACACCTTC.

The chain recombines TRBV28 with TRBJ1-4; D may be TRBD1 (5 bases). This CDR3 has 14 residues. Germline-derived CDR1 and CDR2 are MDHEN and SYDVKM. V was clipped by 3 bases and J by 3 bases, with 8 bases between them. The CDR3 protein is CASSFPGANEKLFF. The CDR3 DNA is TGTGCCAGCAGTTTTCCGGGGGCTAATGAAAAACTGTTTTTT.

This clone is medium-sized by share. The chain couples TRBV2 to TRBJ1-1, with D possibly being TRBD1 (5 bases). This CDR3 spans 12 amino acids. V lost 4 bases, J lost 8 bases, and 11 bases lay in between. Germline-derived CDR1 and CDR2 are SNHLY and FYNNEI. DNA for the CDR3: TGTGCCAGCAGTGCCGACTGGACAGAAGCTTTCTTT. This codes for CASSADWTEAFF.